This T cell receptor beta chain was sequenced for a study of T cell repertoires in cytomegalovirus infection. Study-level information: Public TCR beta signatures indicated both CMV infection and matching HLA type. Study-level findings and limits: Clonotype analysis showed dominance of the ex vivo response by HLA-C-restricted CMV-specific TCR beta clonotypes. Cumulative public TCR beta family frequency identified carriers of CMV plus the relevant HLA.

TCRdb processed the reads anew with MiXCR; each CDR3 protein has one entry. The sample lists roughly 46,000 distinct CDR3 sequences, 20% to 25% occurring once. The CDR3 loop spans 13 amino acids. V was cut by 2 bases and J by 2 bases, with 9 bases left in between. Per germline, CDR1 GTSNPN and CDR2 SVGIG (reference sequence). Turning to this clonotype: Its antigen is currently unknown.

The chain carries TRBV30 and TRBJ2-5; a weak D match, TRBD2 (5 bases). This sequence originates from a human donor in good health (CMV status not recorded). Some clones in this sample may be carry-over from other donors' samples. The sequencing input was PBMCs, sequenced either directly or after in vitro stimulation (not recorded which). The CDR3: CAWSRAAQETQYF. The DNA for the CDR3 is TGTGCCTGGAGTCGAGCGGCACAAGAGACCCAGTACTTC.